This is a list of T cell receptor beta chains from one sample in a study of blood T cells in healthy people across ages. TCRdb processed the 5' RACE reads anew with MiXCR; each CDR3 protein has one entry. The top ten hold under 9% of the sample, which has approximately 490,000 distinct CDR3 sequences, more than 20% seen once. These data were also reused for a study on T cells of mothers and their children.

Sequenced input: blood. All receptors derive from a boy aged 10-17 years in good health. Each CDR3 is given with its conserved first and last residue. A D gene is named only where the DNA matches it firmly. Size is omitted from some rows. Given values are once, few, many or a class for expanded clones.

j_gene | d_gene | v_gene | abundance | len | CDR3nt | CDR3aa
TRBJ2-3 | . | TRBV6-2/TRBV6-3 | few | 12 | TGTGCCAGCAGTTACGTTGGGATGGGGCAGTATTTT | CASSYVGMGQYF
TRBJ1-4 | TRBD1 | TRBV7-8 | few | 15 | TGTGCCAGCAGCTTTCAAGGGGGAGGGGGCGAAAAACTGTTTTTT | CASSFQGGGGEKLFF
TRBJ2-2 | . | TRBV7-8 | few | 13 | TGTGCCAGCAGCCAAGCGGTTCCCGGGGAGCTGTTTTTT | CASSQAVPGELFF
TRBJ1-4 | . | TRBV7-2 | few | 16 | TGTGCCAGCAGCTCGTCTTCCAATACAGGGAATGAAAAACTGTTTTTT | CASSSSSNTGNEKLFF
TRBJ2-7 | . | TRBV20-1 | . | 14 | TGCAGTGCTGCCCGTAGGGGGAGATTCTACGAGCAGTACTTC | CSAARRGRFYEQYF
TRBJ1-2 | . | TRBV29-1 | few | 13 | TGCAGCGTTGAAACGGGTGGGAACTATGGCTACACCTTC | CSVETGGNYGYTF
TRBJ2-3 | . | TRBV20-1 | . | 13 | TGCAGTGCTAGAAAGGGTTTCACAGATACGCAGTATTTT | CSARKGFTDTQYF
TRBJ1-1 | . | TRBV11-1 | many | 12 | TGTGCCAGCAGCTTAGACTCCCATGAAGCTTTCTTT | CASSLDSHEAFF
TRBJ2-1 | TRBD1 | TRBV6-5 | . | 19 | TGTGCCAGCAGTTACCCGCCCGTTACCGGGACAGGGATGGGCAATGAGCAGTTCTTC | CASSYPPVTGTGMGNEQFF
TRBJ2-7 | TRBD1 | TRBV10-3 | . | 12 | TGTGCCATCGGGACAGTTACCTACGAGCAGTACTTC | CAIGTVTYEQYF
TRBJ2-5 | . | TRBV28 | . | 11 | TGTGCCAGCAGTCCAGACAGAGTCAGGTACTTC | CASSPDRVRYF
TRBJ2-1 | TRBD1 | TRBV12-5 | few | 14 | TGTGCTAGTGCTATTGCAGGGGGCCTAAATGAGCAGTTCTTC | CASAIAGGLNEQFF
TRBJ2-6 | . | TRBV9 | few | 17 | TGTGCCAGCAGCGCCCGAGACGGATTCTCTGGGGCCAACGTCCTGACTTTC | CASSARDGFSGANVLTF
TRBJ2-1 | . | TRBV20-1 | . | 12 | TGCAGTGCTAGACTCGGGAACAATGAGCAGTTCTTC | CSARLGNNEQFF
TRBJ2-2 | TRBD2 | TRBV19 | . | 14 | TGTGCCAGTGGGCTAGCGGTAAACACCGGAGAGCTGTTTTTT | CASGLAVNTGELFF
TRBJ2-1 | TRBD2 | TRBV7-2 | many | 15 | TGTGCCAGCAGCTTACTAGCGGGCGGGAACAATGAGCAGTTCTTC | CASSLLAGGNNEQFF
TRBJ2-7 | . | TRBV5-1 | few | 14 | TGCGCCAGCAGCTTGGACTCATTAAACTACGAGCAGTACTTC | CASSLDSLNYEQYF
TRBJ1-2 | TRBD1 | TRBV14 | few | 23 | TGTGCCAGCAGCGTCCGACACGGGACAGGGTTATTGTCTCGGTCCTCCTACCTATATGGCTACACCTTC | CASSVRHGTGLLSRSSYLYGYTF
TRBJ2-5 | TRBD1 | TRBV4-3 | . | 15 | TGCGCCAGCAGCCAAGAGGACAGGAGCCAAGAGACCCAGTACTTC | CASSQEDRSQETQYF
TRBJ2-3 | . | TRBV12-3/TRBV12-4 | . | 13 | TGTGCCAGCAGTTTGCTATCAGCAGATACGCAGTATTTT | CASSLLSADTQYF
TRBJ2-7 | . | TRBV9 | few | 17 | TGTGCCAGCAGCAGCCGTCCGAGGGTTGGAGGCACCTACGAGCAGTACTTC | CASSSRPRVGGTYEQYF
TRBJ1-5 | . | TRBV5-1 | . | 15 | TGCGCCAGCAGCCCGGGACCGATGAAGAATCAGCCCCAGCATTTT | CASSPGPMKNQPQHF
TRBJ2-5 | . | TRBV20-1 | . | 15 | TGCAGTGCTAGAGAGGGGCTTGAGGTTCGGGAGACCCAGTACTTC | CSAREGLEVRETQYF
TRBJ2-1 | TRBD1 | TRBV10-3 | . | 12 | TGTGCCGTCCCGGGACAGATCCATGAGCAGTTCTTC | CAVPGQIHEQFF
TRBJ1-5 | TRBD1 | TRBV20-1 | once | 15 | TGCAGTGCTCGACGGACAGGGGGCCGAGATCAGCCCCAGCATTTT | CSARRTGGRDQPQHF